The 32 T cell receptor beta chains given below trace back to one sample, sequenced in a study of T cells after yellow fever vaccination. MiXCR was run by TCRdb on the 5' RACE reads, yielding one entry per CDR3 protein. The data hold around 340,000 distinct CDR3 sequences, with approximately 13% observed a single time. Sample: CD4+ T cells sorted from PBMCs, taken 15 days after the yellow fever booster vaccination. The receptors stem from a man between 18 and 35 years old who received the YFV17D yellow fever vaccine.

The chain joins TRBV20-1 to TRBJ1-5, with a weak D call TRBD1 (5 bases). With 2 bases removed from V and 3 bases from J, the gap between germline ends came to 11 bases. Germline V lookup: CDR1 DFQATT, CDR2 SNEGSKA (reference sequence). The CDR3 runs 14 residues. CDR3 residues: CSARSGMDNQPQHF. The CDR3 DNA reads TGCAGTGCTAGATCAGGGATGGACAATCAGCCCCAGCATTTT.

The V call is TRBV7-2, the J call TRBJ2-7; D might be TRBD1 (6 bases). Germline V lookup: CDR1 SGHTA, CDR2 FQGNSA. This CDR3 has 14 amino acids. With 1 base removed from V and 11 bases from J, the gap between germline ends came to 18 bases. CDR3 bases: TGTGCCAGCAGCTTAGGACAGGATGCGAGCTTGGAGTACTTC. As protein: CASSLGQDASLEYF. Using reference TRBV7-2 and TRBJ2-7 for the parts outside the CDR3, the full variable domain is GAGVSQSPSNKVTEKGKDVELRCDPISGHTALYWYRQSLGQGLEFLIYFQGNSAPDKSGLPSDRFSAERTGGSVSTLTIQRTQQEDSAVYLCASSLGQDASLEYFGPGTRLTVT.

The chain uses TRBV6-2 or TRBV6-3 and TRBJ2-1; a possible D gene is TRBD2 (6 bases). The CDR3 extends over 16 amino acids. Trimming left V 5 bases short and J 3 bases short, with 17 bases between. From germline, CDR1 is MNHEY and CDR2 SVGEGT. The CDR3 bases are TGTGCCAGCAGTCCCCTTAATCGGGGACTCTACAATGAGCAGTTCTTC. This encodes CASSPLNRGLYNEQFF.

This CDR3 is CASSHPWAGEIYEQYV. The DNA for the CDR3 is TGTGCCAGCAGTCACCCCTGGGCGGGGGAGATCTACGAGCAGTACGTC. V and J are TRBV6-9 and TRBJ2-7; TRBD2 aligns across 7 bases. V lost 5 bases, J lost 3 bases, and 13 bases stayed unmatched. Germline loops: CDR1 MNHGY, CDR2 SVAAGI. The CDR3 sequence is 16 residues long.

This clonotype appeared many times. This chain connects TRBV11-3 to TRBJ1-4; D perhaps matches TRBD1 (6 bases). The CDR3 spans 17 residues. The germline V gene has CDR1 SGHNT and CDR2 YENEEA. Trimming cost V 5 bases and J 0 bases, with 16 bases left between them. The CDR3 reads CASSPTPGTTTNEKLFF. In DNA form, the CDR3 reads TGTGCCAGCAGCCCAACTCCCGGGACAACAACTAATGAAAAACTGTTTTTT.

This clonotype was counted between two and nine times. The chain links TRBV4-1 to TRBJ1-4; D not resolved. The CDR3 sequence is 14 residues long. With 3 bases removed from V and 5 bases from J, the gap between germline ends came to 10 bases. CDR1 MGHRA and CDR2 YSYEKL come from the germline V gene. The CDR3 DNA reads TGCGCCAGCAGCCACGATCTGGGGAATGAAAAACTGTTTTTT. This translates into CASSHDLGNEKLFF.

The chain has TRBV12-3 or TRBV12-4 and TRBJ2-2, with D tentatively TRBD1 (6 bases). V was clipped by 2 bases and J by 1 base, with 8 bases between them. This CDR3 is built from 15 residues. This CDR3 reads CASSLQGQNTGELFF. CDR3 bases: TGTGCCAGCAGTTTACAGGGGCAGAACACCGGGGAGCTGTTTTTT.

This clonotype appeared many times. The chain has TRBV3-1 and TRBJ1-1; 7 positions agree with TRBD1. J lost 5 bases, V lost 6 bases, and 3 bases had no gene match. The CDR3 consists of 12 residues. CDR1 LGHDT and CDR2 YNNKEL come from the germline V gene (reference sequence). The DNA for the CDR3 is TGTGCCAGCAGTCCAGGGGGAACTGAAGCTTTCTTT. The encoded protein is CASSPGGTEAFF.

This chain joins TRBV7-9 and TRBJ1-4; D is perhaps TRBD1 (5 bases). Trimming cost V 5 bases and J 8 bases, with 24 bases left between them. Germline CDR1 reads SEHNR; CDR2 reads FQNEAQ (reference sequence). This CDR3 region has 17 residues. CDR3 region: CASSPYRYQGGQEKLFF. The CDR3 nucleotides are TGTGCCAGCAGCCCCTACCGATACCAGGGAGGTCAGGAAAAACTGTTTTTT.

At least ten counts were recorded for this clonotype. The CDR3 is CSVDRGPNYNEQFF. CDR3 nucleotide sequence: TGCAGCGTTGACAGGGGGCCCAACTACAATGAGCAGTTCTTC. V gene TRBV29-1 combines with J gene TRBJ2-1, with 8 bases lining up with TRBD1. CDR3 length equals 14 residues. Germline values: CDR1 SQVTM, CDR2 ANQGSEA. The trim removed 3 bases at V and 3 bases at J, leaving 4 bases unmatched.

In its sample, this clonotype was seen many times. V and J are TRBV10-3 and TRBJ2-7, with TRBD1 as a possible D gene (6 bases). Per germline, CDR1 ENHRY and CDR2 SYGVKD. Trimming shortened V by 1 base and J by 1 base, and 8 bases separated the two germline ends. The CDR3 has 14 residues. The CDR3 spells CAISEYTGSYEQYF. The CDR3 DNA is TGTGCCATCAGTGAGTACACAGGGTCCTACGAGCAGTACTTC.

This clonotype was seen more than once but under ten times. The J gene is TRBJ1-6, the V gene TRBV7-2; D may be TRBD1 (6 bases). CDR3 length: 16 residues. Germline values: CDR1 SGHTA, CDR2 FQGNSA. Trimming took off 2 bases at V and 14 bases at J, with 22 bases between the two ends. For the CDR3, the DNA is TGTGCCAGCAGCTTACCGCCGGCAGGGGACTTATGGTCCCTCCACTTT. Its translation is CASSLPPAGDLWSLHF.

The sample holds many counts of this clonotype. The chain uses TRBV15 and TRBJ2-3; maybe TRBD1 (5 bases). There are 12 residues in the CDR3. Looked up from germline, CDR1 is LNHNV and CDR2 is YYDKDF (reference sequence). Trimming stripped 5 bases from V and 7 bases from J, with 10 bases between. The CDR3 sequence: CATSWGLNTQYF. The CDR3 bases are TGTGCCACCAGCTGGGGCCTGAATACGCAGTATTTT.

V usage is TRBV7-8 and J usage is TRBJ1-5; D possibly corresponds to TRBD1 (5 bases). Trimming shortened V by 6 bases and J by 3 bases, and 9 bases separated the two germline ends. This CDR3 is built from 13 residues. The germline V gene encodes CDR1 SGHVS and CDR2 FQNEAQ. CDR3: CASRGEYNQPQHF. In nucleotides, the CDR3 is TGTGCCAGCAGAGGGGAATACAATCAGCCCCAGCATTTT.

This chain uses TRBV7-2 with TRBJ2-7; D gene uncertain. V was trimmed by 3 bases and J by 3 bases, leaving 9 bases between them. Germline loops: CDR1 SGHTA, CDR2 FQGNSA. The CDR3 runs 13 residues. The CDR3 loop is CASSFGLVYEQYF. The CDR3 DNA follows: TGTGCCAGCAGCTTCGGATTAGTCTACGAGCAGTACTTC.

This clonotype was observed a few times. The rearrangement joins TRBV25-1 to TRBJ2-5, with TRBD2 matching over 9 bases. In germline, CDR1 is MGHDK, CDR2 SYGVNS. The CDR3 length is 14 residues. V dropped 1 base and J dropped 5; count of bases not matched to a gene: 2. In DNA form, the CDR3 reads TGTGCCAGCAGTGAATGGGCGGGAGGGGAGACCCAGTACTTC. This sequence encodes CASSEWAGGETQYF. The full variable domain, with the rest looked up from reference TRBV25-1 and TRBJ2-5, is EADIYQTPRYLVIGTGKKITLECSQTMGHDKMYWYQQDPGMELHLIHYSYGVNSTEKGDLSSESTVSRIRTEHFPLTLESARPSHTSQYLCASSEWAGGETQYFGPGTRLLVL.

V gene TRBV5-1 combines with J gene TRBJ2-5; 7 bases align to TRBD2. The V gene end was trimmed by 1 base and the J gene end by 4 bases; junction bases not matched to a gene: 10. This CDR3 comprises 16 residues. Germline assignment: CDR1 SGHRS and CDR2 YFSETQ. The CDR3 loop is CASSLNSAGEGETQYF. CDR3 DNA sequence: TGCGCCAGCAGCTTGAATTCTGCGGGGGAGGGAGAGACCCAGTACTTC.

This clonotype has more than one count but fewer than ten. V gene TRBV7-6 combines with J gene TRBJ1-6; possibly TRBD1 for D (6 bases). This CDR3 region has 15 residues. Germline V gene data show CDR1 as SGHVS and CDR2 as FNYEAQ. V lost 1 base and J 7 bases, leaving 11 bases between the germline ends. CDR3 in amino acids: CASSLGRGGNSPLHF. The CDR3 region has the DNA TGTGCCAGCAGCTTAGGCCGGGGGGGCAATTCACCCCTCCACTTT.

This chain uses TRBV6-2 or TRBV6-3 with TRBJ1-5, with 8 bases identical to TRBD1. The CDR3 contains 14 residues. Germline CDR1 is MNHEY and CDR2 is SVGEGT. J was trimmed by 7 bases and V by 6 bases; bases with no gene match: 8. The CDR3 nucleotides read TGTGCCAGCAGCGACAGGGGCAGTAGGCAGCCCCAGCATTTT. It translates to CASSDRGSRQPQHF.

The rearrangement uses TRBV6-2 or TRBV6-3 and TRBJ2-1; 7 bases are a match to TRBD1. This CDR3 has 12 residues. V trimming: 7 bases; J trimming: 12 bases; junction bases outside the gene matches: 9. Germline loops: CDR1 MNHEY, CDR2 SVGEGT. CDR3 sequence: CASTPHRGRQFF. Here the CDR3 DNA reads TGTGCCAGCACCCCCCACAGGGGTAGGCAGTTCTTC.

This clonotype was seen only a few times. The chain recombines TRBV2 with TRBJ1-5; a possible D gene is TRBD1 (6 bases). CDR1 and CDR2 from the germline V gene are SNHLY and FYNNEI. The germline V and J ends were trimmed by 6 bases and 0 bases, with 12 bases remaining between them. The CDR3 extends over 15 amino acids. This CDR3 is CASRIDRLSNQPQHF. CDR3 coding DNA: TGTGCCAGCAGGATAGACAGGCTTAGCAATCAGCCCCAGCATTTT.

Only a few counts were recorded for this clonotype. The gene calls are TRBV12-3 or TRBV12-4 and TRBJ2-2, with no clear D. This CDR3 spans 13 amino acids. Trimming removed 3 bases at V and 4 bases at J, with 6 bases between. CDR3 sequence: CASSFSSTGELFF. The CDR3 DNA reads as TGTGCCAGCAGTTTCAGCAGCACCGGGGAGCTGTTTTTT.

In this sample, this clonotype turned up many times. The rearrangement uses TRBV5-1 and TRBJ1-1; 8 bases align to TRBD1. V lost 4 bases to trimming and J lost 1 base; unmatched junction nucleotides: 3. CDR3 length: 14 residues. Germline values: CDR1 SGHRS, CDR2 YFSETQ. CDR3 DNA sequence: TGCGCCAGCAGCGCCACAGGGGGGAACACTGAAGCTTTCTTT. Protein: CASSATGGNTEAFF.

This clonotype was seen many times. The chain has TRBV7-9 and TRBJ1-1, with 7 bases matching TRBD1. The CDR3 is made up of 16 amino acids. V was clipped by 3 bases and J by 11 bases; unmatched bases: 18. Germline V gives CDR1 SEHNR, CDR2 FQNEAQ (reference sequence). The DNA of the CDR3 is TGTGCCAGCAGCTTTCTATTTCCCACAGGGGTCTTGCTTGCTTTCTTT. It specifies CASSFLFPTGVLLAFF.

The chain employs TRBV7-2 and TRBJ1-3; D gene unclear. The CDR3 totals 13 residues. V lost 7 bases and J 0 bases, leaving 7 bases between the germline ends. Looked up from germline, CDR1 is SGHTA and CDR2 is FQGNSA. CDR3 coding DNA: TGTGCCAGCACCCCCGGCTCTGGAAACACCATATATTTT. Translated: CASTPGSGNTIYF.

This rearrangement joins TRBV5-1 to TRBJ2-3; D may be TRBD1 or TRBD2 (5 bases each). Looked up from germline, CDR1 is SGHRS and CDR2 is YFSETQ. Trimming took 3 bases from V and 7 from J, leaving 12 bases between them. This CDR3 is 13 amino acids long. The CDR3 region is CASSSGTPNTQYF. The CDR3 DNA is TGCGCCAGCAGCTCCGGGACCCCGAATACGCAGTATTTT.

This clonotype was picked up many times. The chain has TRBV9 and TRBJ2-2; D tentatively fits TRBD1 or TRBD2 (5 bases each). The CDR3 extends over 13 amino acids. V gave up 0 bases and J gave up 7 bases, with 7 bases separating them. Germline CDR1 SGDLS, CDR2 YYNGEE. The CDR3 nucleotides are TGTGCCAGCAGCGTAGTTGGGGGCGGGGAGCTGTTTTTT. Translated: CASSVVGGGELFF.

The chain uses TRBV19 and TRBJ1-6, with 7 bases lining up with TRBD1. Germline CDR1 and CDR2: LNHDA and SQIVND (reference sequence). With V trimmed by 6 bases and J by 7 bases, 6 bases remained unmatched. The CDR3 is 14 residues long. The CDR3 DNA reads TGTGCCAGTAGAACAGGACAGGAGAATTCACCCCTCCACTTT. This codes for CASRTGQENSPLHF. Filled out from reference TRBV19 and TRBJ1-6, the complete variable domain reads DGGITQSPKYLFRKEGQNVTLSCEQNLNHDAMYWYRQDPGQGLRLIYYSQIVNDFQKGDIAEGYSVSREKKESFPLTVTSAQKNPTAFYLCASRTGQENSPLHFGNGTRLTVT.

The gene calls are TRBV5-1 and TRBJ2-6; D is perhaps TRBD2 (5 bases). The CDR3 loop spans 15 amino acids. Germline CDR1 and CDR2: SGHRS and YFSETQ. V was clipped by 7 bases and J by 0 bases, with 11 bases between them. The CDR3 region is CASQRPDSGANVLTF. The CDR3 DNA is TGCGCCAGCCAGCGGCCCGACTCTGGGGCCAACGTCCTGACTTTC.

This clonotype turned up a few times. This CDR3 reads CASSLALGAWTEAFF. The CDR3 DNA sequence: TGTGCCAGCAGTTTAGCTTTGGGGGCCTGGACTGAAGCTTTCTTT. The genes are TRBV12-3 or TRBV12-4 and TRBJ1-1, with D perhaps matching TRBD1 (6 bases). V lost 0 bases and J lost 5, with 13 bases in between. This CDR3 spans 15 amino acids.

J is TRBJ1-2 and V is TRBV6-1; a weak D match, TRBD1 (6 bases). Germline assignment: CDR1 MNHNS and CDR2 SASEGT. The CDR3 sequence is 13 residues long. V lost 7 bases, J lost 8 bases, and 17 bases lay in between. CDR3 amino acids: CASMSGGSLGYTF. CDR3 bases: TGTGCCAGCATGTCTGGGGGCTCCCTCGGCTACACCTTC.

The rearrangement uses TRBV4-1 and TRBJ1-6; D is unresolved. CDR1 and CDR2 from the germline V gene are MGHRA and YSYEKL. The CDR3 is 15 amino acids. V gave up 0 bases and J gave up 10 bases, with 13 bases separating them. The CDR3, as DNA: TGCGCCAGCAGCCAAGATCCCCGGGCAAGCTCACCCCTCCACTTT. Residues: CASSQDPRASSPLHF.